This T cell receptor beta chain appears in the sequencing data of a study of a mutant IDH1 vaccine in newly diagnosed glioma. The repertoire was sequenced with immunoSEQ multiplex PCR; TCRdb's copy has only in-frame clones and lacks some. The data hold around 29,000 clones, with approximately 90% observed a single time. With respect to this clone: The antigen is unknown.

As for time point: week 5, during vaccination. Topical imiquimod accompanied each vaccine dose, which consisted of 300 ug of mutant IDH1 20-mer peptide. Deletions cut 4 bases from V and 5 bases from J, with 11 bases between. Looked up from germline, CDR1 is SNHLY and CDR2 is FYNNEI. The CDR3 is 13 amino acids. The sequenced sample was peripheral blood mononuclear cells (PBMCs), obtained from a glioma patient whose treatment included an IDH1 peptide vaccine. This receptor was obtained from a woman aged 40 to 50 with glioma. Some clones in this sample may be carry-over from other donors' samples. The V gene is TRBV2, the J gene TRBJ1-2; tentatively, D is TRBD1 (5 bases). The CDR3 reads CASSATDSYGYTF. The CDR3, as DNA: TGTGCCAGCAGTGCGACAGACTCTTATGGCTACACCTTC. Together with reference TRBV2 and TRBJ1-2, the CDR3 gives the full variable domain: EPEVTQTPSHQVTQMGQEVILRCVPISNHLYFYWYRQILGQKVEFLVSFYNNEISEKSEIFDDQFSVERPDGSNFTLKIRSTKLEDSAMYFCASSATDSYGYTFGSGTRLTVV.